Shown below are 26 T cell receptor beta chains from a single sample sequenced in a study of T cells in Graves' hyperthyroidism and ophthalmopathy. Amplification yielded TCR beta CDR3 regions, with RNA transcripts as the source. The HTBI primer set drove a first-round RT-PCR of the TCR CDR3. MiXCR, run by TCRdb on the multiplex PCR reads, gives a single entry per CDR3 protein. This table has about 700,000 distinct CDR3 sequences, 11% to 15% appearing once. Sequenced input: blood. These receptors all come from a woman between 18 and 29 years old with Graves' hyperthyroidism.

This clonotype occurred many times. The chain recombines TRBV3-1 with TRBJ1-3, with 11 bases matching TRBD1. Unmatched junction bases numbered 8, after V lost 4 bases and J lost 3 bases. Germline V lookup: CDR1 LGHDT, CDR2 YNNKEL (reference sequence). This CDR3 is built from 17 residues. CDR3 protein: CASSRARTGGRGNTIYF. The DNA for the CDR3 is TGTGCCAGCAGCCGCGCCCGGACAGGGGGCCGTGGAAACACCATATATTTT.

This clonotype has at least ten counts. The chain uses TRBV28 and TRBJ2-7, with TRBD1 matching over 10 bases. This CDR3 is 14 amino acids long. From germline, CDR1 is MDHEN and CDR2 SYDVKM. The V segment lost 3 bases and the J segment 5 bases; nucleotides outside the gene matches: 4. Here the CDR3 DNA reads TGTGCCAGCAGTTTCGACAGGGGGCGCGACGAGCAGTACTTC. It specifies CASSFDRGRDEQYF. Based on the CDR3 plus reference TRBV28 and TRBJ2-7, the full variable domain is DVKVTQSSRYLVKRTGEKVFLECVQDMDHENMFWYRQDPGLGLRLIYFSYDVKMKEKGDIPEGYSVSREKKERFSLILESASTNQTSMYLCASSFDRGRDEQYFGPGTRLTVT.

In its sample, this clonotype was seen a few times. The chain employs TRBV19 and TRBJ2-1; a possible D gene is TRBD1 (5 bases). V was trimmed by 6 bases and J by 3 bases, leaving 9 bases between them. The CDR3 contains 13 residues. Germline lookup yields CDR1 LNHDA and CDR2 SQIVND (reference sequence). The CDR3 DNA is TGTGCCAGTAGGGTGACAGTCTACAATGAGCAGTTCTTC. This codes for CASRVTVYNEQFF.

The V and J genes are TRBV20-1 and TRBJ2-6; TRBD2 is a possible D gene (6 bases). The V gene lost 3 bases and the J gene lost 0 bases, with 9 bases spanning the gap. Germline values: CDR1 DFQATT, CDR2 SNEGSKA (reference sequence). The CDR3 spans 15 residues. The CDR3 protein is CSASRGISGANVLTF. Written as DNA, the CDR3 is TGCAGTGCTAGCCGGGGGATCTCTGGGGCCAACGTCCTGACTTTC.

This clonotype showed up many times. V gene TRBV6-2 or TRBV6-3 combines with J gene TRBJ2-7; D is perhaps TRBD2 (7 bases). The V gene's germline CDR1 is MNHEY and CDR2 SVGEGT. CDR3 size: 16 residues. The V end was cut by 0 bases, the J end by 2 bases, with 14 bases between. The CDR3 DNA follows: TGTGCCAGCAGTTACTCGCGGGGGCGTCTCGCCTACGAGCAGTACTTC. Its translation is CASSYSRGRLAYEQYF.

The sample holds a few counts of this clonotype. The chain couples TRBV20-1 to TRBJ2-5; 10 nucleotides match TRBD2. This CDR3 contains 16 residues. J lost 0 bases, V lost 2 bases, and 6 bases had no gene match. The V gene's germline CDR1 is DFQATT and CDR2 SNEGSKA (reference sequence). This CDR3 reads CSARLAGVKYQETQYF. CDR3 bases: TGCAGTGCTAGACTAGCGGGAGTAAAGTACCAAGAGACCCAGTACTTC.

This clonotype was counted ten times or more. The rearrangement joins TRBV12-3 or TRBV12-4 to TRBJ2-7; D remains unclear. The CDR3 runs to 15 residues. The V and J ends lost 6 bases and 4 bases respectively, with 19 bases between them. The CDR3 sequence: CASSLNRAMSYEQYF. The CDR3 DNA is TGTGCCAGCAGCCTTAATAGGGCCATGTCTTACGAGCAGTACTTC.

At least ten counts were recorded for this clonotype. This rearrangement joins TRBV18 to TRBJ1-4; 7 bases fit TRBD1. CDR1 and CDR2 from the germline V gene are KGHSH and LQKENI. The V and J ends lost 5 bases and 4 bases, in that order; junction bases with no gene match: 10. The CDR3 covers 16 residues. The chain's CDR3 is CASSMSPGTVNEKLFF. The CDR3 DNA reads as TGTGCCAGCTCAATGTCCCCCGGGACAGTTAATGAAAAACTGTTTTTT.

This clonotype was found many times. CDR3 protein: CASRPSFDRENTGELFF. The CDR3 DNA reads TGTGCCAGCAGACCTAGTTTCGACAGGGAAAACACCGGGGAGCTGTTTTTT. This rearrangement joins TRBV28 to TRBJ2-2; 7 nucleotides agree with TRBD1. Germline CDR1 reads MDHEN; CDR2 reads SYDVKM. This CDR3 is built from 17 residues. The trim removed 6 bases at V and 2 bases at J, leaving 12 bases unmatched.

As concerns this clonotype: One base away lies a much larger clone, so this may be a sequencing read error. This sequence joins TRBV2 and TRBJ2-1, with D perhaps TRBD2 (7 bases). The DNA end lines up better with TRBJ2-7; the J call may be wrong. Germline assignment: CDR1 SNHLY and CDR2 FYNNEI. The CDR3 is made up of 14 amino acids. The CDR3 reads CASSGWGGHNEQYF. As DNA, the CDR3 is TGTGCCAGCAGTGGTTGGGGGGGGCACAATGAGCAGTACTTC.

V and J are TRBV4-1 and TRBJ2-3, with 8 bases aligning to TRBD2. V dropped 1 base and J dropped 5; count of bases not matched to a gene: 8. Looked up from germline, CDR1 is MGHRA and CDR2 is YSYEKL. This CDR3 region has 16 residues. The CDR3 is CASSQVNGRAVDTQYF. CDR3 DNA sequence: TGCGCCAGCAGCCAAGTTAACGGGAGGGCGGTAGATACGCAGTATTTT.

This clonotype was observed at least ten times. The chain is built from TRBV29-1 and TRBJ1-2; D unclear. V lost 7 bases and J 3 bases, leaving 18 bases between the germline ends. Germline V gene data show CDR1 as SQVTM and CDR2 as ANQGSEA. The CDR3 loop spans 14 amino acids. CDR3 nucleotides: TGCAGCGCTCAGGTGGTCACCATCGACTATGGCTACACCTTC. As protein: CSAQVVTIDYGYTF.

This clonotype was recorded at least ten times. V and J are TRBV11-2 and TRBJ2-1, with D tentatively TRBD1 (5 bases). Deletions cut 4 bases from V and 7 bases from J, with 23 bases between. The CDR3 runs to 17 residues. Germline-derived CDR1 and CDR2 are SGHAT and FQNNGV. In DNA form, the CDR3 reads TGTGCCAGCAGCTCGACATGGGGCCGAAAGGACGCGAATGAGCAGTTCTTC. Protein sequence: CASSSTWGRKDANEQFF.

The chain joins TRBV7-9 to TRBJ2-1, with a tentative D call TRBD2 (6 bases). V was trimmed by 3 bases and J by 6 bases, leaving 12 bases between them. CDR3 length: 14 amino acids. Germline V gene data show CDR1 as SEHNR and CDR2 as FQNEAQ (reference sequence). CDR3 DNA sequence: TGTGCCAGCAGCTTCCGCGGGACTCTCAATGAGCAGTTCTTC. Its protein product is CASSFRGTLNEQFF.

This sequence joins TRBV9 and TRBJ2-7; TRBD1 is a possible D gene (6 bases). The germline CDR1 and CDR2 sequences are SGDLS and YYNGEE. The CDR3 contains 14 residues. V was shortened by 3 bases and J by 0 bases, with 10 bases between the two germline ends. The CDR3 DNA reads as TGTGCCAGCAGCGGGACAGACTACTCCTACGAGCAGTACTTC. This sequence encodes CASSGTDYSYEQYF.

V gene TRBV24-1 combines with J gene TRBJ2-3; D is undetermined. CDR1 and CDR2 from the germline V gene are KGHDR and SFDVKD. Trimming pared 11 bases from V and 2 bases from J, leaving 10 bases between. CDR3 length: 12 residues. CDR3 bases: TGTGCCAGCCAAGACAACACAGATACGCAGTATTTT. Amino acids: CASQDNTDTQYF.

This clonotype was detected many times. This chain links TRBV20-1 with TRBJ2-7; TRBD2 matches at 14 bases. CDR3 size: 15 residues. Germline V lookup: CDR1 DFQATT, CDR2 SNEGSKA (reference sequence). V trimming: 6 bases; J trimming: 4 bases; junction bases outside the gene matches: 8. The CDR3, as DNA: TGCAGTGCCAGGGGACTAGCGGGAGCGGGGTACGAGCAGTACTTC. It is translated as CSARGLAGAGYEQYF.

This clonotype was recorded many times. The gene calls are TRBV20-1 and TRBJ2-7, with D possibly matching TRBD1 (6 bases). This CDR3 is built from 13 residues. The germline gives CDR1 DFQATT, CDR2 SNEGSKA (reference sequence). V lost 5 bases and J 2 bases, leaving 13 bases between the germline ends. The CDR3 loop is CSAYRDTTYEQYF. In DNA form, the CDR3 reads TGCAGTGCTTACCGGGACACGACCTACGAGCAGTACTTC.

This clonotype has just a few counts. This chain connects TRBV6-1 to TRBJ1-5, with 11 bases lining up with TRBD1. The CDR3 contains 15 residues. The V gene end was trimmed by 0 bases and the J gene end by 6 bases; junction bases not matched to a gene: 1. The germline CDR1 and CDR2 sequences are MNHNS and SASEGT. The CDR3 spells CASSEAGQGGQPQHF. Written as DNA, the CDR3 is TGTGCCAGCAGTGAAGCGGGACAGGGGGGTCAGCCCCAGCATTTT.

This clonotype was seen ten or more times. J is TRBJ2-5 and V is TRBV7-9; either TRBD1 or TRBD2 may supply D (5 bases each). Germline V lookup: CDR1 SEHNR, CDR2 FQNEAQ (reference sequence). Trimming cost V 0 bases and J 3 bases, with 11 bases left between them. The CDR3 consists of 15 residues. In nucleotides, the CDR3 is TGTGCCAGCAGCTTAGCCCGGGACCCCGAAGAGACCCAGTACTTC. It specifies CASSLARDPEETQYF.

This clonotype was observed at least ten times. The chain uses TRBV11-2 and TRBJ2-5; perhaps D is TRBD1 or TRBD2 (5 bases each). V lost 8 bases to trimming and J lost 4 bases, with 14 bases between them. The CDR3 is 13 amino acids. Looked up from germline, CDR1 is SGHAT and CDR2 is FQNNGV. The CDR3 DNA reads TGTGCCAGCCGCTCTGAGGGACGAGAGACCCAGTACTTC. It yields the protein CASRSEGRETQYF. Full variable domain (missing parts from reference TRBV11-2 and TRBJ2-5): EAGVAQSPRYKIIEKRQSVAFWCNPISGHATLYWYQQILGQGPKLLIQFQNNGVVDDSQLPKDRFSAERLKGVDSTLKIQPAKLEDSAVYLCASRSEGRETQYFGPGTRLLVL.

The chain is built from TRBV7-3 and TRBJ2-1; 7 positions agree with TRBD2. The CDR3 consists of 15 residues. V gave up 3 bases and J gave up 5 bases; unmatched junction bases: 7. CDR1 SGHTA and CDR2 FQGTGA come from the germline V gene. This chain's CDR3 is CASSFAGAQDNEQFF. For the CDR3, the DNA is TGTGCCAGCAGCTTTGCGGGAGCTCAGGACAATGAGCAGTTCTTC.

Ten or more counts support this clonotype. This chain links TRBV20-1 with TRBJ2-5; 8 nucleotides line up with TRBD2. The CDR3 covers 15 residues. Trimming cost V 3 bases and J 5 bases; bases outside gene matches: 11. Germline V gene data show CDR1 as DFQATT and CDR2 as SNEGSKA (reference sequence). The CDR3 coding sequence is TGCAGTGCTAGTGGGATTGGCGGGAGGAAGGAGACCCAGTACTTC. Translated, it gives CSASGIGGRKETQYF.

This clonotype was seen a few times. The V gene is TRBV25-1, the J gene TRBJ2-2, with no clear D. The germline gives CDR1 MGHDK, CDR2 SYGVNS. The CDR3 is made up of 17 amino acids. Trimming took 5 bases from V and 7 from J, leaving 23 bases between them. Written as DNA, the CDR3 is TGTGCCAGCAGTTCTGGCAAAACCTTAATTGGGAACGGGGAGCTGTTTTTT. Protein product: CASSSGKTLIGNGELFF. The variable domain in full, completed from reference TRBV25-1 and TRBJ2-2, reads EADIYQTPRYLVIGTGKKITLECSQTMGHDKMYWYQQDPGMELHLIHYSYGVNSTEKGDLSSESTVSRIRTEHFPLTLESARPSHTSQYLCASSSGKTLIGNGELFFGEGSRLTVL.

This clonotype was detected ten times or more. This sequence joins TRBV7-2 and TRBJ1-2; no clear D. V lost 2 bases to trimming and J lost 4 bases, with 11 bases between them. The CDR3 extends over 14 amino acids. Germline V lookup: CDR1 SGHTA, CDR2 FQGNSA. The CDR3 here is CASSLTVGVYGYTF. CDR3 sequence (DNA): TGTGCCAGCAGCTTAACGGTCGGAGTCTATGGCTACACCTTC. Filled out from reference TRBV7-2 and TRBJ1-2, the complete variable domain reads GAGVSQSPSNKVTEKGKDVELRCDPISGHTALYWYRQSLGQGLEFLIYFQGNSAPDKSGLPSDRFSAERTGGSVSTLTIQRTQQEDSAVYLCASSLTVGVYGYTFGSGTRLTVV.

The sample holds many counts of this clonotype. The CDR3 DNA follows: TGTGCCTGGAGTGTTGGTAGCGGGAACACAGATACGCAGTATTTT. This sequence encodes CAWSVGSGNTDTQYF. The gene calls are TRBV30 and TRBJ2-3, with 8 bases aligning to TRBD2. This CDR3 is built from 15 residues. Germline loops: CDR1 GTSNPN, CDR2 SVGIG (reference sequence). The trim removed 0 bases at V and 2 bases at J, leaving 4 bases unmatched.